This passage covers 10 T cell receptor beta chains from one sample sequenced in a study of PD-1 blockade in classical Hodgkin lymphoma. Time point described: cycle 4 day 1 (C4D1), after about 6 weeks of nivolumab. Relapse after autologous stem cell transplantation occurred in every patient, and brentuximab vedotin exposure varied. The study purified CD4+ T cells from thawed PBMCs using magnetic negative selection. The table came from immunoSEQ multiplex PCR; TCRdb's copy has only in-frame clones and leaves some out. Among around 28,000 clones, around 80% were seen once, and the ten largest hold approximately 0.8%. This sample comprised CD4+ T cells from blood, obtained before the fourth cycle of nivolumab. The receptor set was obtained from a human donor with classical Hodgkin lymphoma.

The V gene is TRBV7-2, the J gene TRBJ1-3; TRBD1 is a possible D gene (5 bases). The CDR3 sequence is 14 residues long. Germline V gene data show CDR1 as SGHTA and CDR2 as FQGNSA. Trimming left V 5 bases short and J 8 bases short, with 16 bases between. CDR3 protein: CASSQGELGDTIYF. As DNA, the CDR3 is TGTGCCAGCAGCCAAGGGGAATTAGGGGACACCATATATTTT.

This clone showed up just a few times. V is TRBV5-1 and J is TRBJ2-2, with 7 positions matching TRBD2. The CDR3 totals 14 residues. CDR1 SGHRS and CDR2 YFSETQ come from the germline V gene. J gave up 4 bases and V 1 base, and 1 base lay outside the gene matches. The CDR3 protein is CASSLTGGTGELFF. The CDR3 nucleotides read TGCGCCAGCAGCTTGACGGGGGGCACCGGGGAGCTGTTTTTT.

In nucleotides, the CDR3 is TGTGCCAGCAGCTCCACCGGACAGTGGGGTCCCACAGATACGCAGTATTTT. Translation: CASSSTGQWGPTDTQYF. The rearrangement joins TRBV5-6 to TRBJ2-3; TRBD1 might be the D (6 bases). The CDR3 runs to 17 residues. Germline lookup yields CDR1 SGHDT and CDR2 YYEEEE. The V and J ends lost 3 bases and 2 bases respectively, with 19 bases between them. Drawing the rest from reference TRBV5-6 and TRBJ2-3, the complete variable domain is DAGVTQSPTHLIKTRGQQVTLRCSPKSGHDTVSWYQQALGQGPQFIFQYYEEEERQRGNFPDRFSGHQFPNYSSELNVNALLLGDSALYLCASSSTGQWGPTDTQYFGPGTRLTVL.

The V and J genes are TRBV7-2 and TRBJ2-7, with 9 bases identical to TRBD2. V was pared by 2 bases and J by 7 bases, with 9 bases of the junction left unmatched. The germline V gene has CDR1 SGHTA and CDR2 FQGNSA. The CDR3 loop spans 15 amino acids. CDR3 coding DNA: TGTGCCAGCAGCTTAATGCTAGCGGGGACTCTTGAGCAGTACTTC. Encoded protein: CASSLMLAGTLEQYF.

This sequence joins TRBV11-2 and TRBJ2-2, with D uncertain. Trimming shortened V by 5 bases and J by 2 bases, and 15 bases separated the two germline ends. The CDR3 covers 16 residues. Per germline, CDR1 SGHAT and CDR2 FQNNGV. The CDR3: CASSPRPRINTGELFF. In DNA, the CDR3 is TGTGCCAGCAGCCCTCGGCCCAGGATAAACACCGGGGAGCTGTTTTTT.

The chain carries TRBV5-4 and TRBJ2-5; D is perhaps TRBD1 (6 bases). Germline values: CDR1 SGHNT, CDR2 YYREEE (reference sequence). The CDR3 consists of 15 residues. Trimming took off 0 bases at V and 2 bases at J, with 11 bases between the two ends. The CDR3, as DNA: TGTGCCAGCAGCTTGGGTCGGGACATTCAAGAGACCCAGTACTTC. It translates to CASSLGRDIQETQYF.

The chain joins TRBV28 to TRBJ1-6, with 7 bases lining up with TRBD1. CDR3 size: 14 residues. The V segment lost 6 bases and the J segment 9 bases; nucleotides outside the gene matches: 8. Per the germline V gene, CDR1 is MDHEN and CDR2 is SYDVKM. CDR3: CASREGTEGSPLHF. The CDR3 DNA reads as TGTGCCAGCAGAGAAGGGACAGAGGGTTCACCCCTCCACTTT.

The chain couples TRBV19 to TRBJ2-5; D may be TRBD2 (5 bases). The CDR3 contains 14 residues. The V end lost 5 bases, the J end lost 5 bases, and 15 bases lay between the germline ends. Germline V gives CDR1 LNHDA, CDR2 SQIVND (reference sequence). CDR3 sequence (DNA): TGTGCCAGTAGTCCCGGGTGGGAGAGCGAGACCCAGTACTTC. It is translated as CASSPGWESETQYF. The full variable domain, completed using reference TRBV19 and TRBJ2-5, is DGGITQSPKYLFRKEGQNVTLSCEQNLNHDAMYWYRQDPGQGLRLIYYSQIVNDFQKGDIAEGYSVSREKKESFPLTVTSAQKNPTAFYLCASSPGWESETQYFGPGTRLLVL.

V and J are TRBV19 and TRBJ1-6; maybe TRBD1 (6 bases). CDR1 is LNHDA and CDR2 is SQIVND in the germline V gene (reference sequence). Between the trimmed V and J ends, which lost 3 bases and 1 base, there was a span of 10 bases. The CDR3 sequence is 16 residues long. CDR3: CASSMGGWSYNSPLHF. Written as DNA, the CDR3 is TGTGCCAGTAGTATGGGGGGCTGGTCCTATAATTCACCCCTCCACTTT.

The gene calls are TRBV7-8 and TRBJ1-2, with D possibly being TRBD1 (6 bases). CDR1 and CDR2 (germline): SGHVS, FQNEAQ. The CDR3 runs to 15 residues. V dropped 4 bases and J dropped 2 bases, with 14 bases sitting between them. The CDR3, as DNA: TGTGCCAGCAGCTCGAGGACAGCGGCGAACTATGGCTACACCTTC. It is translated as CASSSRTAANYGYTF.